This T cell receptor (beta chain) stems from a study of tissue T cells after allogeneic stem cell transplantation. Study-level information: Smaller viable blood or marrow samples skipped sorting for direct DNA extraction.

This clone was seen a single time. The antigen is undetermined. Per germline, CDR1 MNHNY and CDR2 SVGAGI (reference sequence). Trimming stripped 2 bases from V and 7 bases from J, with 11 bases between. The CDR3 contains 14 residues. Clones were sequenced by immunoSEQ multiplex PCR, and TCRdb holds only the in-frame ones, with some missing. The sample includes about 40,000 clones, roughly 92% of them seen just once. General study results and limits: Limitations included a small, clinically heterogeneous cohort and limited sampling depth.

Sequenced material: blood, taken before transplantation. The V and J genes are TRBV6-6 and TRBJ2-2; perhaps D is TRBD1 or TRBD2 (6 bases each). This TCR was sampled from a woman aged 35 to 70 who later had graft-versus-host disease after an allogeneic stem cell transplant. CDR3 loop: CASSYGGRSGELFF. DNA of the CDR3: TGTGCCAGCAGTTACGGGGGGCGGAGCGGGGAGCTGTTTTTT.